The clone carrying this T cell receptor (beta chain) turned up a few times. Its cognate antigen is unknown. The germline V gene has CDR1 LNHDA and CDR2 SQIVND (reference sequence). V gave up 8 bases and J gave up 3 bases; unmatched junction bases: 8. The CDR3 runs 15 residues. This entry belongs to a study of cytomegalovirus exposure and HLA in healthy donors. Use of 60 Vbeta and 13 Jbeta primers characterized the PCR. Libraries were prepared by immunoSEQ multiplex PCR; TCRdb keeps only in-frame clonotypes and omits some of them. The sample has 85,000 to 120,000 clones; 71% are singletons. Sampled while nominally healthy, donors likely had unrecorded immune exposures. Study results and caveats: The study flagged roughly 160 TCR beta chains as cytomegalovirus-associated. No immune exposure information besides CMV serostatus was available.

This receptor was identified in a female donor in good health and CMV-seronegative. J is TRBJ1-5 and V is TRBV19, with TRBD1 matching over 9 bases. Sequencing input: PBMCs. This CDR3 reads CASYDRGAPNQPQHF. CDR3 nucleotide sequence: TGTGCCAGTTATGACAGGGGGGCCCCCAATCAGCCCCAGCATTTT.